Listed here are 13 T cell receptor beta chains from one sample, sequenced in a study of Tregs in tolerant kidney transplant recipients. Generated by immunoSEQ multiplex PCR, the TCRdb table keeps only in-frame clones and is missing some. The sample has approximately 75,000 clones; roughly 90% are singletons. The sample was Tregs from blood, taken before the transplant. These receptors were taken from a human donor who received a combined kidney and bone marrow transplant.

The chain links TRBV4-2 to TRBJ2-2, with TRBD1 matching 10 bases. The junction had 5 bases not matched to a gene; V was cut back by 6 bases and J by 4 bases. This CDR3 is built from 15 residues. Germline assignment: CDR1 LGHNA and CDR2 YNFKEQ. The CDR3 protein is CASRSGQGVTGELFF. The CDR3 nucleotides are TGTGCCAGCAGAAGTGGACAGGGGGTCACCGGGGAGCTGTTTTTT.

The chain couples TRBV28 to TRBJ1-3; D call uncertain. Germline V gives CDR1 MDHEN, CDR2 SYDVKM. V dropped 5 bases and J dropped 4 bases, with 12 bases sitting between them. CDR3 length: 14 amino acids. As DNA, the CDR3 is TGTGCCAGCAGTACCCGGACGATAGGAAACACCATATATTTT. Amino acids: CASSTRTIGNTIYF.

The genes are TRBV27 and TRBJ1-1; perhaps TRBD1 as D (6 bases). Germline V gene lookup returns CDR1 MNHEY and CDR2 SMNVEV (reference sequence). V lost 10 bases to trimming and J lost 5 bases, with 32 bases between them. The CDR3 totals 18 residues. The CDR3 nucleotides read TGTGCCACCTCAAGGACAGTCCCTACATCCCTTAGGGAGACTGAAGCTTTCTTT. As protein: CATSRTVPTSLRETEAFF.

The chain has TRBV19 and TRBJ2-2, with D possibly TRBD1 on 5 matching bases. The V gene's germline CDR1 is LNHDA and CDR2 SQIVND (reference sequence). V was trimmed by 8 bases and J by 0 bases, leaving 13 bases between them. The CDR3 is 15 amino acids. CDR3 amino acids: CASLRPGSNTGELFF. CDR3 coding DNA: TGTGCCAGTTTACGACCAGGGTCGAACACCGGGGAGCTGTTTTTT.

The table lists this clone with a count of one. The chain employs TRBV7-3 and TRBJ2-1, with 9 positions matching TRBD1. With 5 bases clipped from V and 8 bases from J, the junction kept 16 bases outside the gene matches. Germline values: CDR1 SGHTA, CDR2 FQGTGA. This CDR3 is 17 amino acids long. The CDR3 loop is CASSPFGGQGILYEQFF. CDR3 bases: TGTGCCAGCAGCCCATTCGGGGGACAGGGAATTTTGTATGAGCAGTTCTTC.

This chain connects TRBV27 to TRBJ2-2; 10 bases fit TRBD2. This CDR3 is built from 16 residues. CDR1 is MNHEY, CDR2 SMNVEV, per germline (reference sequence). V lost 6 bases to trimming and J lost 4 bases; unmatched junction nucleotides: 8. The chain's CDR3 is CASRPRSGRTTGELFF. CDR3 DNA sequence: TGTGCCAGCAGGCCCCGTAGCGGGAGGACCACCGGGGAGCTGTTTTTT.

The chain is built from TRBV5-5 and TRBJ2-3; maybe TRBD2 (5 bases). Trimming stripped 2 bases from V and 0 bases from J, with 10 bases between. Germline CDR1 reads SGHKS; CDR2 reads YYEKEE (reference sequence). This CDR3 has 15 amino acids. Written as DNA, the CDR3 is TGTGCCAGCAGCTTCTTAGCGCTTAGCACAGATACGCAGTATTTT. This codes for CASSFLALSTDTQYF.

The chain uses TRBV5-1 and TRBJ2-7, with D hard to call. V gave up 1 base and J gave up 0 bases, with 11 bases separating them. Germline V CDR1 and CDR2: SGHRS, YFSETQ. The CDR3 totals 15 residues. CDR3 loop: CASSLLGDSSYEQYF. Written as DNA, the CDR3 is TGCGCCAGCAGCTTGTTGGGCGATAGCTCCTACGAGCAGTACTTC.

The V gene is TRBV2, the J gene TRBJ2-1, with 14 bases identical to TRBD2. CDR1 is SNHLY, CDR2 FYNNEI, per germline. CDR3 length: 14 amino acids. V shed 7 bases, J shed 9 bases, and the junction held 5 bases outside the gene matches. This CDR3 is CASTGLAGGSEQFF. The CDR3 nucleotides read TGTGCCAGCACTGGACTAGCGGGAGGATCTGAGCAGTTCTTC.

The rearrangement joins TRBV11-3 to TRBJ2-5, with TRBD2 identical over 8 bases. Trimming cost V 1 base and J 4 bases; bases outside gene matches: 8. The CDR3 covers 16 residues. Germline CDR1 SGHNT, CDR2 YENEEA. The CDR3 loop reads CASSLVGSGIAETQYF. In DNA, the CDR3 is TGTGCCAGCAGCTTAGTGGGTAGCGGGATCGCAGAGACCCAGTACTTC. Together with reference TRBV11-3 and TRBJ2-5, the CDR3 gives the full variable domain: EAGVVQSPRYKIIEKKQPVAFWCNPISGHNTLYWYLQNLGQGPELLIRYENEEAVDDSQLPKDRFSAERLKGVDSTLKIQPAELGDSAVYLCASSLVGSGIAETQYFGPGTRLLVL.

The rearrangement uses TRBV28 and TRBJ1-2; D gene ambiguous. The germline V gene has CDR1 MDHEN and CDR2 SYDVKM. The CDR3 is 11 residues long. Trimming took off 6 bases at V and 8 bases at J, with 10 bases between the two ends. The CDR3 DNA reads TGTGCCAGCAGCACCCAGATGGGCTACACCTTC. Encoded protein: CASSTQMGYTF.

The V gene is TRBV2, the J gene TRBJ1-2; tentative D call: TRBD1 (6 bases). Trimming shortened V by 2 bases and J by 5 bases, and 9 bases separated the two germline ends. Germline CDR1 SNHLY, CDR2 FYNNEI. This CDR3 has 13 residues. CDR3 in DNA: TGTGCCAGCAGTGAAAGACAGGTTTATGGCTACACCTTC. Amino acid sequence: CASSERQVYGYTF.

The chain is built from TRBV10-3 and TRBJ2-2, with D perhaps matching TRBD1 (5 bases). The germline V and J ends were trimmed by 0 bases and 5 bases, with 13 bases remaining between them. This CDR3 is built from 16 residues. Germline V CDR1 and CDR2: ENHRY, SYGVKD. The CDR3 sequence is CAISESIRRATGELFF. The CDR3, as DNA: TGTGCCATCAGTGAGTCGATCCGCAGGGCTACCGGGGAGCTGTTTTTT.